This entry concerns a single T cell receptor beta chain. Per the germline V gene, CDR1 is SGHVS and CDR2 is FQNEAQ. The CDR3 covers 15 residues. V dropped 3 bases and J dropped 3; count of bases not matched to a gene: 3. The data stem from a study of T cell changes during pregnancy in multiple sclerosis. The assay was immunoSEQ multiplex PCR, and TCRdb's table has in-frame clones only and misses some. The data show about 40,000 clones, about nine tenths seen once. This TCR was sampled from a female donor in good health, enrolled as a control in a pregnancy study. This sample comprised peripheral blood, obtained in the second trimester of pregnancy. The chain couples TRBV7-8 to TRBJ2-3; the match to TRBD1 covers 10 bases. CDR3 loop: CASSFGTGETDTQYF. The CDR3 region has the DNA TGTGCCAGCAGCTTCGGGACAGGGGAAACAGATACGCAGTATTTT.